This T cell receptor beta chain appears in the sequencing data of a study of blood T cell repertoires in COVID-19. On the study more broadly: Donors in the United States, Italy and Spain gave samples during acute or convalescent COVID-19. T cells, B-cell-depleted T cells, or PBMCs supplied cDNA or gDNA.

Authors' processing steps: Amplification of reference gene primers was used by the study to estimate nucleated cell counts. Profiling relied on immunoSEQ multiplex PCR, and the TCRdb table lists in-frame clones only, not all of them. The V and J calls and clone size are taken from that table; D and trimming were inferred from the DNA. Among hundreds of thousands of clones listed, 65% to 90% were seen once. Germline assignment: CDR1 ENHRY and CDR2 SYGVKD. This CDR3 has 15 residues. V dropped 6 bases and J dropped 1; count of bases not matched to a gene: 6. The receptor was derived from a man in his forties or fifties with active or convalescent COVID-19. Input material: peripheral blood. The chain joins TRBV10-3 to TRBJ2-7; 10 bases line up with TRBD1. The CDR3 sequence is CAIRPSGQGSYEQYF. In DNA, the CDR3 is TGTGCCATCAGACCCTCGGGACAGGGGTCCTACGAGCAGTACTTC.